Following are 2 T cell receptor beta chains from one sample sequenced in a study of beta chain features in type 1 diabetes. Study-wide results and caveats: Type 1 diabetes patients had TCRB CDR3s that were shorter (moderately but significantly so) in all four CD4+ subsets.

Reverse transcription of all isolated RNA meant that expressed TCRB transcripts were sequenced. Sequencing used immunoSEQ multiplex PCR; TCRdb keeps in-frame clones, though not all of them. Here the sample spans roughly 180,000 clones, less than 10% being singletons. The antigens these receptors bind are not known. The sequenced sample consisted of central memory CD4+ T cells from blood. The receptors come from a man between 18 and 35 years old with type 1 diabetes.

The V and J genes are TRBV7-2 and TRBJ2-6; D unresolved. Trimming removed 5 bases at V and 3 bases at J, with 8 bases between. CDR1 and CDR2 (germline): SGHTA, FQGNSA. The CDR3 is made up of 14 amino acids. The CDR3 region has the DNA TGTGCCAGCAGCCAGTCCCATGGGGCCAACGTCCTGACTTTC. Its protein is CASSQSHGANVLTF. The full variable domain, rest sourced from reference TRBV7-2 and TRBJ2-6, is GAGVSQSPSNKVTEKGKDVELRCDPISGHTALYWYRQSLGQGLEFLIYFQGNSAPDKSGLPSDRFSAERTGGSVSTLTIQRTQQEDSAVYLCASSQSHGANVLTFGAGSRLTVL.

The DNA for the CDR3 is TGCGCCAGCAGCTTATTGGGCCACGGGGGAAAAGAGACCCAGTACTTC. It translates to CASSLLGHGGKETQYF. The chain employs TRBV5-1 and TRBJ2-5, with D possibly TRBD2 on 6 matching bases. V was cut by 2 bases and J by 3 bases, with 17 bases left in between. Per the germline V gene, CDR1 is SGHRS and CDR2 is YFSETQ. CDR3 length: 16 amino acids.